The 2 T cell receptor beta chains listed next were all sequenced from one sample in a study of CD8 T cells in ankylosing spondylitis. MiXCR was run by TCRdb on the 5' RACE reads, yielding one entry per CDR3 protein. The data hold just over 350,000 distinct CDR3 sequences, with roughly 20% observed a single time. Sequencing was performed on blood, either unsorted or a sorted T cell fraction (not recorded which). These receptors were collected from a male donor with ankylosing spondylitis or in good health (not recorded which).

This chain joins TRBV4-1 and TRBJ1-2; D unclear. V was shortened by 1 base and J by 4 bases, with 7 bases between the two germline ends. This CDR3 is 13 amino acids long. Germline V lookup: CDR1 MGHRA, CDR2 YSYEKL. CDR3 nucleotide sequence: TGCGCCAGCAGCCAAGTTACGGGCTATGGCTACACCTTC. It codes for CASSQVTGYGYTF.

This clonotype was seen a handful of times. The chain links TRBV1 to TRBJ2-4. TRBV1 is a documented pseudogene. The CDR3 totals 17 residues. In DNA, the CDR3 is TGCACCAGCAGCCAAGATCATCACCGCATAGCCAAAAACATTCAGTACTTC. It specifies CTSSQDHHRIAKNIQYF.